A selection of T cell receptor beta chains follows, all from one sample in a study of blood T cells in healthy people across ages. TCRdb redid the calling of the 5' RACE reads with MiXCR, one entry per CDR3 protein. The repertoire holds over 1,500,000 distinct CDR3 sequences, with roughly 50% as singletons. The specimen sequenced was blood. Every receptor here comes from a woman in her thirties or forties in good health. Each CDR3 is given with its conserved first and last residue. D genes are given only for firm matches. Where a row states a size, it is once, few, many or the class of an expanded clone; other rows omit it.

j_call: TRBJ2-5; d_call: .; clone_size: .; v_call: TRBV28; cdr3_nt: TGTGCCAGCAGTTTAGCGAGCCCGGCAGGGGAGCAGTACTTC; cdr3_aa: CASSLASPAGEQYF
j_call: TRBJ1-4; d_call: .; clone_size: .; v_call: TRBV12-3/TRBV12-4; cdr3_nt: TGTGCCAGCAGTAACCAGGGTTTCCTGTTTTTT; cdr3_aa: CASSNQGFLFF
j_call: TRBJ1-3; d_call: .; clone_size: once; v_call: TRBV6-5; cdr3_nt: TGTGCCAGCAGCCCCTCGTTTACTGGAGGAAACACCATATATTTT; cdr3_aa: CASSPSFTGGNTIYF
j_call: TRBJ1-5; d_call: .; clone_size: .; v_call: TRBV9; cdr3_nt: TGTGCCAGCAGCGTAGTCACAGAATATAGCAATCAGCCCCAGCATTTT; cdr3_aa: CASSVVTEYSNQPQHF
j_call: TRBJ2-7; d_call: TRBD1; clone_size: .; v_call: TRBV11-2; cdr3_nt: TGTGCCAGCAGCTACGGGACAGGCTTCGAGCAGTACTTC; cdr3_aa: CASSYGTGFEQYF
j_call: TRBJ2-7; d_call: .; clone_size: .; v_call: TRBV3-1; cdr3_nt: TGTGCCAGCAGCTCCGTCCGGATCAGCTACAATGAGCAGTACTTC; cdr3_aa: CASSSVRISYNEQYF
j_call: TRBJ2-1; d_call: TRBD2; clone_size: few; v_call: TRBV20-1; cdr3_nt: TGCAGTGCTAGAGATGAAATACTACCGACGGGGGGTTCCTACAATGAGCAGTTCTTC; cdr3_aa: CSARDEILPTGGSYNEQFF
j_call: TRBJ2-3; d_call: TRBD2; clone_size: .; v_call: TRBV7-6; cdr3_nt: TGTGCCAGCAGCTTACTAGCGGGGGGGCCCCTCCTCGCAGATACGCAGTATTTT; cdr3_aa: CASSLLAGGPLLADTQYF
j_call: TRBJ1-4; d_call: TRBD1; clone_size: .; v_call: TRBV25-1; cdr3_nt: TGTGCCAGCAGTGATCTAGGGACAGGGGATGAAAAACTGTTTTTT; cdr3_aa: CASSDLGTGDEKLFF
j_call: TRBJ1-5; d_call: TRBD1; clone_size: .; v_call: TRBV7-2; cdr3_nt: TGTGCCAGCAGCTTTACCGGGACAGGATTTCAGCCCCAGCATTTT; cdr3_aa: CASSFTGTGFQPQHF
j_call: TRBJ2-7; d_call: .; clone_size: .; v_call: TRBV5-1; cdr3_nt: TGCGCCAGCAGCTCTAGGGACGGAACCTGCGAGCAGTACTTC; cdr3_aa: CASSSRDGTCEQYF
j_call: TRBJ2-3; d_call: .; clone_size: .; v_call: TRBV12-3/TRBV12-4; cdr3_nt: TGTGCCAGCAGCACCCCGAGCACAGGTACGCAGTATTTT; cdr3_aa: CASSTPSTGTQYF
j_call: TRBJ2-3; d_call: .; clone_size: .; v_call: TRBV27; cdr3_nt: TGTGCCAGCAAGATCGGCCCAGATACGCAGTATTTT; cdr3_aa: CASKIGPDTQYF
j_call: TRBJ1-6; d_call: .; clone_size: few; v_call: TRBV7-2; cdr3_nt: TGTGCCAGCAGCTTAACCCCTATCCAGGGGTTCAATTCACCCCTCCACTTT; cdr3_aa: CASSLTPIQGFNSPLHF
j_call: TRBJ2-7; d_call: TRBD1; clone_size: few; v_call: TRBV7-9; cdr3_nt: TGTGCCAGCAGCTTTCGACCGGACAGGGACGTCCACGAGCAGTACTTC; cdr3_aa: CASSFRPDRDVHEQYF
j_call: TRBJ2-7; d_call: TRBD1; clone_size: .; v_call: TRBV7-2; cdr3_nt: TGTGCCAGCAGCACAGACAGGGGGGCCACCTACGAGCAGTACTTC; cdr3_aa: CASSTDRGATYEQYF
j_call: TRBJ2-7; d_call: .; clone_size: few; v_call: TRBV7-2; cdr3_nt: TGTGCCAGCAGTGGGTTTTCAGGAGAGCAGTACTTC; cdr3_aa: CASSGFSGEQYF
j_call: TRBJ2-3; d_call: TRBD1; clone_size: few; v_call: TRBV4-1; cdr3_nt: TGCGCCAGCAGCCCCCGACAGGGGGCCCCGCATAGCACAGATACGCAGTATTTT; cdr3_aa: CASSPRQGAPHSTDTQYF
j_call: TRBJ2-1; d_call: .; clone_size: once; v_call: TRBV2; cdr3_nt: TGTGCCAGCAGTGAAACCCGACTAGTCAATGAGCAGTTCTTC; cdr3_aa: CASSETRLVNEQFF
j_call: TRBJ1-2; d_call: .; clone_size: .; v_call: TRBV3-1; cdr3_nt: TGTGCCAGCAGCCAAGATCTTGGGCAGGGGCCTAACTATGGCTACACCTTC; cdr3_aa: CASSQDLGQGPNYGYTF
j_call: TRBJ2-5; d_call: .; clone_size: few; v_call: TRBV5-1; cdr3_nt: TGCGCCAGCAGCTTGGTCTTAAAGAGAGAGCAGTACTTC; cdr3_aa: CASSLVLKREQYF
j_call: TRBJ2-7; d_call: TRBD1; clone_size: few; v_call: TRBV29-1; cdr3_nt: TGCAGCGCCGGTGGACAGGGACGCTACGAGCAGTACTTC; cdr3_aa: CSAGGQGRYEQYF